This TCR beta chain was recovered during a study of T cells in Graves' hyperthyroidism and ophthalmopathy. With regard to this clonotype: Its antigen remains unknown.

Stable hyperthyroidism: no ophthalmopathy progression over 18 months of follow-up. Uncontrolled infections, other autoimmune diseases, pregnancy or lactation led to exclusion of patients. Amplification of TCR beta CDR3 regions was performed using RNA transcripts as template. The TCR CDR3 first-round RT-PCR relied on the HTBI primer set. TCRdb itself ran the multiplex PCR reads through MiXCR, one entry per CDR3 protein. The sample yields a few hundred thousand distinct CDR3 sequences, less than 15% seen once. The length of the CDR3 is 17 residues. V lost 6 bases and J lost 6; bases outside the gene matches: 11. Study results and caveats: In the analysis, a 13 V-J model separated ophthalmopathy from stable hyperthyroidism. Ophthalmopathy was predicted by the model a median of roughly 6 months ahead of onset.

The receptor comes from a woman aged 40-49 years with Graves' hyperthyroidism. The chain carries TRBV12-3 or TRBV12-4 and TRBJ2-2; 12 bases align to TRBD2. The sequencing sample was made of blood. The DNA for the CDR3 is TGTGCCAGCAGGAAAACTAGGACTAGCGGGATCGCCGGGGAGCTGTTTTTT. It codes for CASRKTRTSGIAGELFF.